This T cell receptor beta chain was sequenced during a study of OX40 agonist ivuxolimab in advanced cancers. The trim removed 6 bases at V and 2 bases at J, leaving 10 bases unmatched. Germline loops: CDR1 SGHVT, CDR2 SQSDAQ. The CDR3 has 15 residues. This table comes from immunoSEQ multiplex PCR, and its TCRdb copy is limited to in-frame clones, with some not included. The sample gives tens of thousands of clones, 85% to 95% of which show up once; more than 20% is in the top ten. This rearrangement joins TRBV7-4 to TRBJ2-7, with TRBD1 identical over 7 bases. The receptor was isolated from an adult with an advanced solid tumor such as melanoma, head and neck, liver or kidney cancer. Specimen: CD4+ or CD8+ T cells sorted from blood, collected in a trial of the OX40 agonist ivuxolimab. DNA for the CDR3: TGTGCCAGCAGAGAACGGACAGGCTCCCCCTACGAGCAGTACTTC. It codes for CASRERTGSPYEQYF.